This entry lists 8 T cell receptor beta chains sequenced from one sample in a study of blood T cell repertoires in COVID-19. The table came from immunoSEQ multiplex PCR; TCRdb's copy has only in-frame clones and leaves some out. In the table there are 130,000 or so clones, around 83% of which are singletons. Sequenced input: peripheral blood. Receptor source: a human donor in a cohort sampled during active COVID-19.

This chain connects TRBV19 to TRBJ1-1; TRBD1 might be the D (6 bases). Trimming took 10 bases from V and 4 from J, leaving 16 bases between them. Germline V lookup: CDR1 LNHDA, CDR2 SQIVND (reference sequence). This CDR3 comprises 13 residues. CDR3 in amino acids: CATRGAQGTEAFF. Here the CDR3 DNA reads TGTGCCACCCGGGGGGCCCAGGGCACTGAAGCTTTCTTT. The complete variable domain, with remaining parts taken from reference TRBV19 and TRBJ1-1, reads DGGITQSPKYLFRKEGQNVTLSCEQNLNHDAMYWYRQDPGQGLRLIYYSQIVNDFQKGDIAEGYSVSREKKESFPLTVTSAQKNPTAFYLCATRGAQGTEAFFGQGTRLTVV.

The J gene is TRBJ1-1, the V gene TRBV4-1; D ambiguous. Germline values: CDR1 MGHRA, CDR2 YSYEKL. The germline V and J ends were trimmed by 5 bases and 4 bases, with 14 bases remaining between them. The CDR3 totals 14 residues. CDR3 loop: CASSTAGEFTEAFF. The CDR3 nucleotides are TGCGCCAGCAGCACCGCCGGGGAGTTCACTGAAGCTTTCTTT.

V and J are TRBV5-4 and TRBJ2-3, with 8 bases aligning to TRBD2. Per germline, CDR1 SGHNT and CDR2 YYREEE (reference sequence). CDR3 length equals 16 residues. Germline trimming cut 4 bases from V and 5 bases from J; bases unmatched to any gene: 12. CDR3 DNA: TGTGCCAGCAGCCAAGGGTATCGGGGGGGAGGAGATACGCAGTATTTT. This sequence encodes CASSQGYRGGGDTQYF.

This clone appeared once. The rearrangement links TRBV2 to TRBJ1-2; 9 bases are shared with TRBD1. The CDR3 is made up of 17 amino acids. The V and J ends lost 8 bases and 3 bases, in that order; junction bases with no gene match: 16. Germline V gives CDR1 SNHLY, CDR2 FYNNEI. CDR3 nucleotides: TGTGCCAGCCGGCGAGAGGGACAGGGAGGGTTTGACTATGGCTACACCTTC. Translation gives CASRREGQGGFDYGYTF.

The chain carries TRBV24-1 and TRBJ1-1; TRBD1 matches at 9 bases. V shed 7 bases and J 1 base; nucleotides not matched to a gene: 3. This CDR3 comprises 14 residues. Germline-derived CDR1 and CDR2 are KGHDR and SFDVKD. The CDR3 here is CATRGQGQNTEAFF. For the CDR3, the DNA is TGTGCCACCAGGGGACAGGGTCAGAACACTGAAGCTTTCTTT.

The chain employs TRBV19 and TRBJ1-5; the D is unclear. The V gene lost 1 base and the J gene lost 3 bases, with 13 bases spanning the gap. Germline-derived CDR1 and CDR2 are LNHDA and SQIVND (reference sequence). CDR3 length: 16 residues. The DNA for the CDR3 is TGTGCCAGTAGTATAGTTCGACTTCTTATCAATCAGCCCCAGCATTTT. Protein product: CASSIVRLLINQPQHF. The complete variable domain, with remaining parts taken from reference TRBV19 and TRBJ1-5, reads DGGITQSPKYLFRKEGQNVTLSCEQNLNHDAMYWYRQDPGQGLRLIYYSQIVNDFQKGDIAEGYSVSREKKESFPLTVTSAQKNPTAFYLCASSIVRLLINQPQHFGDGTRLSIL.

The chain couples TRBV30 to TRBJ1-1, with D tentatively TRBD1 (6 bases). Trimming took 4 bases from V and 2 from J, leaving 17 bases between them. This CDR3 contains 15 residues. Germline V CDR1 and CDR2: GTSNPN, SVGIG (reference sequence). The CDR3 DNA reads as TGTGCCTGGACCCCCGTCTCGGGGACAAACACTGAAGCTTTCTTT. Encoded protein: CAWTPVSGTNTEAFF.

J is TRBJ2-3 and V is TRBV3-1 (or the pseudogene TRBV3-2), with D perhaps matching TRBD1 (5 bases). The CDR3 totals 15 residues. Germline assignment: CDR1 LGHDT and CDR2 YNNKEL (reference sequence). V was trimmed by 2 bases and J by 3 bases, leaving 12 bases between them. CDR3 DNA: TGTGCCAGCAGCCAACTTGCCCCAGGGACAGATACGCAGTATTTT. The encoded protein is CASSQLAPGTDTQYF.